These T cell receptor beta chains were read from a single sample in a study of spatial heterogeneity in lung cancer. TCRdb analysed the 5' RACE reads with MiXCR anew, one entry per CDR3 protein. The sample yields around 15,000 distinct CDR3 sequences, 6.5% to 7% seen once. Source: lung tumor tissue, taken at surgery. These receptors were collected from a female donor with early-stage non-small cell lung cancer. Each CDR3 is given without its conserved first and last residue. Fields, in order: J gene, clone size, V gene, CDR3 protein. Size is omitted from some rows. Given values are once, few, many or a class for expanded clones.

J gene: TRBJ1-1; clone size: many; V gene: TRBV2; CDR3 protein: ASSEDQADAF
J gene: TRBJ1-2; clone size: few; V gene: TRBV5-1; CDR3 protein: ASSPGTGGYGYT
J gene: TRBJ2-5; clone size: medium-sized; V gene: TRBV12-3/TRBV12-4; CDR3 protein: ASSPTAGDQETQY
J gene: TRBJ2-5; clone size: many; V gene: TRBV19; CDR3 protein: ASSTAGGVETQY
J gene: TRBJ2-3; clone size: many; V gene: TRBV5-5; CDR3 protein: ASSGDFSSLDTQY
J gene: TRBJ2-1; clone size: many; V gene: TRBV11-2; CDR3 protein: ASRSPVNEQF
J gene: TRBJ2-7; clone size: few; V gene: TRBV20-1; CDR3 protein: SAKESGTGASYEQY
J gene: TRBJ2-4; clone size: many; V gene: TRBV30; CDR3 protein: AWEAVTKNIQY
J gene: TRBJ2-4; clone size: many; V gene: TRBV6-2/TRBV6-3; CDR3 protein: ASSYLGGENIQY
J gene: TRBJ1-1; clone size: many; V gene: TRBV6-5; CDR3 protein: ASFSPPGGLHTEAF
J gene: TRBJ2-7; clone size: many; V gene: TRBV28; CDR3 protein: ASSLESEQY
J gene: TRBJ1-2; clone size: many; V gene: TRBV7-2; CDR3 protein: ASSAGQGYGYT
J gene: TRBJ2-2; clone size: many; V gene: TRBV10-3; CDR3 protein: AGSPLTANTGELF
J gene: TRBJ1-2; clone size: .; V gene: TRBV6-6; CDR3 protein: ASSYGVGPLWGYT
J gene: TRBJ2-3; clone size: few; V gene: TRBV6-5; CDR3 protein: ASSPRLAGWSGTDTQY
J gene: TRBJ2-1; clone size: many; V gene: TRBV5-1; CDR3 protein: ASSSTSGGPGNEQF
J gene: TRBJ2-7; clone size: .; V gene: TRBV11-2; CDR3 protein: ASQLGGAEQY
J gene: TRBJ1-2; clone size: .; V gene: TRBV7-2; CDR3 protein: ASSLGQGAAYGYT
J gene: TRBJ1-6; clone size: many; V gene: TRBV5-1; CDR3 protein: ASSLLPSLDSPLH
J gene: TRBJ1-3; clone size: many; V gene: TRBV11-2; CDR3 protein: ASSLGIGNTIY
J gene: TRBJ2-5; clone size: few; V gene: TRBV7-8; CDR3 protein: ASSLVVGQGVKTQY
J gene: TRBJ2-7; clone size: .; V gene: TRBV29-1; CDR3 protein: SVETGGGYEQY
J gene: TRBJ2-7; clone size: many; V gene: TRBV7-3; CDR3 protein: ASSSAPGRNEQY
J gene: TRBJ2-3; clone size: many; V gene: TRBV4-1; CDR3 protein: ASSQDPRQAADTQY
J gene: TRBJ1-1; clone size: medium-sized; V gene: TRBV2; CDR3 protein: ASSVGSRNTEAF
J gene: TRBJ2-5; clone size: few; V gene: TRBV10-3; CDR3 protein: AISESTSGVETQY
J gene: TRBJ1-6; clone size: many; V gene: TRBV7-2; CDR3 protein: ASTQGNSPLH
J gene: TRBJ2-7; clone size: many; V gene: TRBV9; CDR3 protein: ASSLPGDRGEQY
J gene: TRBJ2-1; clone size: many; V gene: TRBV12-3/TRBV12-4; CDR3 protein: ASSRTSGGARSYNEQF
J gene: TRBJ2-3; clone size: many; V gene: TRBV5-1; CDR3 protein: ASRRLAVTDTQY
J gene: TRBJ1-1; clone size: many; V gene: TRBV4-1; CDR3 protein: ASSQYVFGTEAF